The 19 T cell receptor beta chains listed next were all sequenced from one sample in a study of Graves' ophthalmopathy and Graves' hyperthyroidism. TCR beta CDR3 amplification used RNA transcripts. Scientists carried out first-round RT-PCR using HTBI primers and then a second-round multiplex PCR. In TCRdb, the multiplex PCR reads were re-called with MiXCR into one record per CDR3 protein. The repertoire holds approximately 210,000 distinct CDR3 sequences, with about 32% as singletons. Material: peripheral blood. These receptors were collected from a man in his fifties with Graves' ophthalmopathy.

The table lists this clonotype with a few counts. The V and J genes are TRBV6-1 and TRBJ1-1; perhaps TRBD1 as D (5 bases). There are 13 residues in the CDR3. Germline values: CDR1 MNHNS, CDR2 SASEGT. V shed 5 bases and J shed 4 bases, with 11 bases lying between them. DNA of the CDR3: TGTGCCAGCAGTCTGGGACGACGCACTGAAGCTTTCTTT. This encodes CASSLGRRTEAFF.

The chain recombines TRBV6-1 with TRBJ2-2; D is perhaps TRBD1 (6 bases). V shed 6 bases and J shed 0 bases, with 14 bases lying between them. This CDR3 is 16 amino acids long. Germline values: CDR1 MNHNS, CDR2 SASEGT. In DNA, the CDR3 is TGTGCCAGCAGACGGGGACACTCAACGAACACCGGGGAGCTGTTTTTT. This sequence encodes CASRRGHSTNTGELFF.

This clonotype was counted at least ten times. The gene calls are TRBV28 and TRBJ2-2; TRBD2 matches 7 bases. Germline lookup yields CDR1 MDHEN and CDR2 SYDVKM. This CDR3 contains 15 residues. V shed 6 bases and J 4 bases; nucleotides not matched to a gene: 8. The CDR3 DNA is TGTGCCAGCAGCCTAAGGGACTACCTCACCGGGGAGCTGTTTTTT. The encoded protein is CASSLRDYLTGELFF.

This clonotype showed up just once. V and J are TRBV7-2 and TRBJ1-1; possible D gene TRBD1, 5 bases. Germline V gene sequence: CDR1 SGHTA, CDR2 FQGNSA. V was trimmed by 2 bases and J by 5 bases, leaving 12 bases between them. The length of the CDR3 is 14 residues. CDR3 in DNA: TGTGCCAGCAGCTTATCCGGGGCGCGGACTGAAGCTTTCTTT. Translated, it gives CASSLSGARTEAFF.

This clonotype was picked up a small number of times. The CDR3 DNA is TGTGCCAGCAGCCCACAGGGGAAGAGGACTGAAGCTTTCTTT. This codes for CASSPQGKRTEAFF. The chain combines TRBV11-2 with TRBJ1-1, with 7 bases aligning to TRBD1. This CDR3 is built from 14 residues. Germline-derived CDR1 and CDR2 are SGHAT and FQNNGV. V was pared by 5 bases and J by 5 bases, with 8 bases of the junction left unmatched.

This clonotype has a count of ten or more. V and J are TRBV11-2 and TRBJ2-7; D not resolved. The CDR3 consists of 13 residues. Germline V lookup: CDR1 SGHAT, CDR2 FQNNGV. V dropped 0 bases and J dropped 12 bases, with 15 bases sitting between them. The chain's CDR3 is CASSLDFSSSGYF. CDR3 bases: TGTGCCAGCAGCTTAGATTTTTCATCCTCAGGGTACTTC.

V gene TRBV28 combines with J gene TRBJ1-1; TRBD1 matches 8 bases. Losses at the gene ends were 10 bases for V and 1 base for J; bases not matched to a gene: 8. The CDR3 has 14 amino acids. From germline, CDR1 is MDHEN and CDR2 SYDVKM. The CDR3 DNA sequence: TGTGCCACCTCTCCGGGACAGGAGAACACTGAAGCTTTCTTT. Protein: CATSPGQENTEAFF.

This clonotype showed up many times. The CDR3 sequence: CASSLRDRGYGYTF. The CDR3 nucleotides read TGTGCCAGCAGTTTACGGGACAGGGGGTATGGCTACACCTTC. The chain links TRBV27 to TRBJ1-2; 11 positions agree with TRBD1. From germline, CDR1 is MNHEY and CDR2 SMNVEV (reference sequence). V shed 2 bases, J shed 5 bases, and the junction held 1 base outside the gene matches. The CDR3 runs to 14 residues.

This clonotype was observed many times. The chain couples TRBV7-9 to TRBJ2-5, with D maybe TRBD1 (6 bases). This CDR3 has 16 residues. V was clipped by 2 bases and J by 1 base, with 14 bases between them. The V gene's germline CDR1 is SEHNR and CDR2 FQNEAQ (reference sequence). CDR3 amino acids: CASSLFLQGAQETQYF. The CDR3 nucleotides read TGTGCCAGCAGCTTATTTCTACAGGGCGCCCAAGAGACCCAGTACTTC. The whole variable domain, filled in from reference TRBV7-9 and TRBJ2-5, reads DTGVSQNPRHKITKRGQNVTFRCDPISEHNRLYWYRQTLGQGPEFLTYFQNEAQLEKSRLLSDRFSAERPKGSFSTLEIQRTEQGDSAMYLCASSLFLQGAQETQYFGPGTRLLVL.

This clonotype was counted ten times or more. The rearrangement joins TRBV18 to TRBJ1-1; D ambiguous. Per the germline V gene, CDR1 is KGHSH and CDR2 is LQKENI. V was clipped by 2 bases and J by 11 bases, with 12 bases between them. The CDR3 is 12 residues long. This CDR3 is CASSPSSFAAFF. The CDR3 DNA reads as TGTGCCAGCTCACCATCTAGCTTCGCGGCTTTCTTT. The whole variable domain, filled in from reference TRBV18 and TRBJ1-1, reads NAGVMQNPRHLVRRRGQEARLRCSPMKGHSHVYWYRQLPEEGLKFMVYLQKENIIDESGMPKERFSAEFPKEGPSILRIQQVVRGDSAAYFCASSPSSFAAFFGQGTRLTVV.

Ten or more counts support this clonotype. The V and J genes are TRBV6-1 and TRBJ1-5; no clear D. V was clipped by 5 bases and J by 3 bases, with 11 bases between them. The V gene's germline CDR1 is MNHNS and CDR2 SASEGT. The CDR3 length is 14 residues. The CDR3 region is CASSKDGLNQPQHF. The CDR3 coding sequence is TGTGCCAGCAGTAAGGACGGCCTCAATCAGCCCCAGCATTTT.

This clonotype was recorded many times. The chain has TRBV28 and TRBJ1-1; a possible D gene is TRBD1 (5 bases). V was clipped by 8 bases and J by 5 bases, with 18 bases between them. There are 14 residues in the CDR3. The germline V gene has CDR1 MDHEN and CDR2 SYDVKM. CDR3 DNA sequence: TGTGCCAGCGCCTTAGCGGGGGATGAGACTGAAGCTTTCTTT. This translates into CASALAGDETEAFF.

This clonotype has more than one count but fewer than ten. The chain is built from TRBV10-1 and TRBJ2-2, with a weak D call TRBD1 (6 bases). Trimming pared 5 bases from V and 4 bases from J, leaving 14 bases between. This CDR3 comprises 15 residues. The germline CDR1 and CDR2 sequences are WNHNN and SYGVQD (reference sequence). The CDR3 DNA is TGCGCCAGCAGTAGGGACACTTCGACCACCGGGGAGCTGTTTTTT. It encodes CASSRDTSTTGELFF.

V is TRBV10-2 and J is TRBJ2-7; 11 nucleotides line up with TRBD1. CDR1 is WSHSY and CDR2 is SAAADI in the germline V gene. The CDR3 is 13 amino acids. The trim removed 10 bases at V and 5 bases at J, leaving 7 bases unmatched. The CDR3 reads CATAWTGGNEQYF. The CDR3 DNA sequence: TGCGCCACCGCCTGGACAGGGGGCAACGAGCAGTACTTC.

V usage is TRBV4-1 and J usage is TRBJ2-5, with D perhaps matching TRBD1 (5 bases). This CDR3 has 12 amino acids. V lost 9 bases, J lost 1 base, and 9 bases lay in between. Germline V gene sequence: CDR1 MGHRA, CDR2 YSYEKL. CDR3 residues: CASSDIQETQYF. CDR3 in DNA: TGCGCCAGTTCGGACATCCAAGAGACCCAGTACTTC.

The sample holds many counts of this clonotype. This chain connects TRBV4-1 to TRBJ1-5, with 10 bases lining up with TRBD1. Germline CDR1 is MGHRA and CDR2 is YSYEKL. The CDR3 consists of 15 residues. V lost 1 base and J lost 6; bases outside the gene matches: 3. The CDR3 sequence: CASSQAGTGAQPQHF. The CDR3 DNA reads as TGCGCCAGCAGCCAAGCGGGGACAGGGGCTCAGCCCCAGCATTTT.

This clonotype was picked up many times. The rearrangement links TRBV6-5 to TRBJ2-3; D uncertain. Germline V lookup: CDR1 MNHEY, CDR2 SVGAGI. V was clipped by 0 bases and J by 4 bases, with 5 bases between them. This CDR3 has 13 amino acids. CDR3 nucleotides: TGTGCCAGCAGTTACTCTTACGCAGATACGCAGTATTTT. Protein: CASSYSYADTQYF.

This clonotype was found many times. The chain combines TRBV7-2 with TRBJ1-5; tentative D call: TRBD1 (5 bases). V was clipped by 5 bases and J by 6 bases, with 11 bases between them. The CDR3 runs to 13 residues. The V gene's germline CDR1 is SGHTA and CDR2 FQGNSA. The DNA for the CDR3 is TGTGCCAGCAGCCAGGGAAAGGGTCAGCCCCAGCATTTT. Protein product: CASSQGKGQPQHF.

This clonotype was seen many times. The CDR3 region is CSVVGTGVPLGTDTQYF. Written as DNA, the CDR3 is TGCAGCGTGGTCGGGACAGGGGTACCCCTTGGCACAGATACGCAGTATTTT. The chain links TRBV29-1 to TRBJ2-3, with TRBD1 matching over 10 bases. CDR1 is SQVTM and CDR2 is ANQGSEA in the germline V gene. J lost 1 base, V lost 6 bases, and 13 bases had no gene match. The CDR3 has 17 amino acids.